The next 20 T cell receptor beta chains were all read from a single sample in a study of neurological immune-mediated disorders. TCRdb processed the 5' RACE reads anew with MiXCR; each CDR3 protein has one entry. The sample yields 85,000 to 90,000 distinct CDR3 sequences, roughly 3.5% seen once. Material: PBMCs. These TCRs come from a woman aged 45-60 years with multiple sclerosis.

This clonotype was seen ten or more times. The J gene is TRBJ1-6, the V gene TRBV28; 7 bases fit TRBD1. Germline assignment: CDR1 MDHEN and CDR2 SYDVKM. This CDR3 comprises 18 residues. J was trimmed by 6 bases and V by 5 bases; bases with no gene match: 16. The CDR3 DNA sequence: TGTGCCAGCAGTACCCCCTGGGGGGCAGGGGGTGGTAATTCACCCCTCCACTTT. As protein: CASSTPWGAGGGNSPLHF. Looking up the rest from reference TRBV28 and TRBJ1-6 gives the full variable domain: DVKVTQSSRYLVKRTGEKVFLECVQDMDHENMFWYRQDPGLGLRLIYFSYDVKMKEKGDIPEGYSVSREKKERFSLILESASTNQTSMYLCASSTPWGAGGGNSPLHFGNGTRLTVT.

This clonotype was found many times. The CDR3 sequence: CASSLGLAGGQYF. The CDR3 coding sequence is TGTGCCAGCAGCTTAGGCCTAGCGGGGGGGCAATACTTC. J is TRBJ2-7 and V is TRBV7-2; 12 nucleotides match TRBD2. Germline trimming cut 1 base from V and 13 bases from J; bases unmatched to any gene: 5. Germline lookup yields CDR1 SGHTA and CDR2 FQGNSA. The length of the CDR3 is 13 residues. The full variable domain, with the rest looked up from reference TRBV7-2 and TRBJ2-7, is GAGVSQSPSNKVTEKGKDVELRCDPISGHTALYWYRQSLGQGLEFLIYFQGNSAPDKSGLPSDRFSAERTGGSVSTLTIQRTQQEDSAVYLCASSLGLAGGQYFGPGTRLTVT.

This clonotype was found many times. V gene TRBV4-1 combines with J gene TRBJ1-1; D call uncertain. The germline V gene encodes CDR1 MGHRA and CDR2 YSYEKL. V lost 2 bases, J lost 0 bases, and 13 bases lay in between. This CDR3 spans 16 amino acids. This CDR3 reads CASSQRISGMNTEAFF. In nucleotides, the CDR3 is TGCGCCAGCAGCCAAAGGATAAGCGGGATGAACACTGAAGCTTTCTTT.

This clonotype was detected ten times or more. The rearrangement uses TRBV20-1 and TRBJ1-4; D not resolved. CDR3 length: 14 amino acids. V lost 6 bases and J 8 bases, leaving 19 bases between the germline ends. Germline CDR1 and CDR2: DFQATT and SNEGSKA (reference sequence). CDR3 nucleotides: TGCAGTGCCGCGCCCGGAATCATCGACGAAAAACTGTTTTTT. Translation gives CSAAPGIIDEKLFF.

This clonotype occurred many times. The V call is TRBV5-1, the J call TRBJ1-5; 8 bases fit TRBD1. J was trimmed by 0 bases and V by 5 bases; bases with no gene match: 4. CDR3 size: 15 residues. Looked up from germline, CDR1 is SGHRS and CDR2 is YFSETQ. For the CDR3, the DNA is TGCGCCAGCAGGCCAGGGGGCAGTAGCAATCAGCCCCAGCATTTT. Amino acids: CASRPGGSSNQPQHF.

This clonotype came up many times. The gene calls are TRBV18 and TRBJ1-4; D is unresolved. Trimming cost V 1 base and J 3 bases, with 18 bases left between them. The CDR3 covers 18 residues. Germline V gene lookup returns CDR1 KGHSH and CDR2 LQKENI. The CDR3 region has the DNA TGTGCCAGCTCACCACAATGGTCTTTCGAGATCTCTAATGAAAAACTGTTTTTT. Translated: CASSPQWSFEISNEKLFF.

Many counts were recorded for this clonotype. J is TRBJ2-1 and V is TRBV3-1; D is uncertain. Germline lookup yields CDR1 LGHDT and CDR2 YNNKEL (reference sequence). Trimming took 2 bases from V and 8 from J, leaving 10 bases between them. CDR3 size: 13 residues. This CDR3 is CASSQPARYEQFF. The CDR3, as DNA: TGTGCCAGCAGCCAACCTGCCCGATATGAGCAGTTCTTC.

This clonotype has a count of ten or more. The chain is built from TRBV14 and TRBJ1-1; no clear D gene. This CDR3 is 16 amino acids long. V lost 3 bases and J 5 bases, leaving 19 bases between the germline ends. Germline V gene sequence: CDR1 SGHDN, CDR2 FVKESK. The CDR3 DNA sequence: TGTGCCAGCAGCCATGGCGGGTTCTTTTCTTTAACTGAAGCTTTCTTT. Translating it yields CASSHGGFFSLTEAFF.

This clonotype was seen at least ten times. V and J are TRBV7-2 and TRBJ2-7; D unclear. The CDR3 runs 14 residues. Trimming removed 2 bases at V and 2 bases at J, with 10 bases between. From germline, CDR1 is SGHTA and CDR2 FQGNSA. In DNA, the CDR3 is TGTGCCAGCAGCTTAACCGGTGCCACCTACGAGCAGTACTTC. It encodes CASSLTGATYEQYF.

This clonotype was seen repeatedly, ten times or more. The gene calls are TRBV7-6 and TRBJ2-5, with TRBD1 as a possible D gene (5 bases). V lost 3 bases and J 4 bases, leaving 12 bases between the germline ends. The CDR3 has 14 residues. Germline loops: CDR1 SGHVS, CDR2 FNYEAQ. The CDR3 protein is CASSFTGNPETQYF. The CDR3, as DNA: TGTGCCAGCAGCTTTACAGGAAATCCAGAGACCCAGTACTTC.

This clonotype was recorded at least ten times. This chain connects TRBV20-1 to TRBJ1-5, with TRBD1 identical over 7 bases. V lost 4 bases to trimming and J lost 7 bases; unmatched junction nucleotides: 13. The CDR3 has 15 amino acids. Germline assignment: CDR1 DFQATT and CDR2 SNEGSKA (reference sequence). This CDR3 is CSATPPGQRAQPQHF. The CDR3 nucleotides read TGCAGTGCTACTCCGCCGGGACAGAGGGCACAGCCCCAGCATTTT.

In its sample, this clonotype was seen many times. The chain combines TRBV28 with TRBJ1-5; no definite D call. The V end was cut by 6 bases, the J end by 6 bases, with 6 bases between. The germline V gene has CDR1 MDHEN and CDR2 SYDVKM. This CDR3 contains 11 residues. The CDR3 loop reads CASSSFQPQHF. CDR3 DNA: TGTGCCAGCAGCTCGTTTCAGCCCCAGCATTTT.

This clonotype showed up many times. The chain carries TRBV7-9 and TRBJ1-1; perhaps TRBD1 as D (5 bases). Between the trimmed V and J ends, which lost 5 bases and 0 bases, there was a span of 22 bases. The CDR3 covers 18 residues. Germline CDR1 reads SEHNR; CDR2 reads FQNEAQ (reference sequence). The chain's CDR3 is CASSRSATVGRMNTEAFF. In DNA form, the CDR3 reads TGTGCCAGCAGCCGCTCGGCGACGGTGGGGCGGATGAACACTGAAGCTTTCTTT.

The table lists this clonotype with many counts. The rearrangement links TRBV7-2 to TRBJ2-7, with a weak D call TRBD1 (5 bases). V dropped 7 bases and J dropped 0 bases, with 13 bases sitting between them. The length of the CDR3 is 14 residues. From germline, CDR1 is SGHTA and CDR2 FQGNSA. This chain's CDR3 is CASTANRGSYEQYF. CDR3 sequence (DNA): TGTGCCAGCACCGCAAATAGGGGCTCCTACGAGCAGTACTTC.

This clonotype was seen ten or more times. The rearrangement uses TRBV6-5 and TRBJ1-6; 7 bases are shared with TRBD1. This CDR3 spans 15 amino acids. Unmatched junction bases numbered 7, after V lost 4 bases and J lost 7 bases. CDR1 is MNHEY, CDR2 SVGAGI, per germline. The CDR3 DNA sequence: TGTGCCAGCAGTTCGAAGACAGGGTGGAATTCACCCCTCCACTTT. This gives the protein CASSSKTGWNSPLHF.

In its sample, this clonotype was seen a few times. A clone one base away is much larger, so this may be a read error. The chain combines TRBV5-4 with TRBJ2-3, with a weak D call TRBD2 (6 bases). Germline assignment: CDR1 SGHNT and CDR2 YYREEE (reference sequence). V lost 1 base to trimming and J lost 5 bases, with 14 bases between them. There are 15 residues in the CDR3. CDR3 sequence: CASSLSSGDGDTQYF. For the CDR3, the DNA is TGTGCCAGCAGCTTGTCTTCGGGGGACGGAGATACGCAGTATTTT.

This clonotype showed up many times. The J gene is TRBJ1-2, the V gene TRBV12-3 or TRBV12-4, with D perhaps TRBD1 (5 bases). This CDR3 contains 17 residues. The germline V and J ends were trimmed by 7 bases and 6 bases, with 27 bases remaining between them. CDR3: CASTVGPVVSASDGYTF. CDR3 DNA sequence: TGTGCCAGCACCGTGGGGCCCGTAGTCTCCGCATCAGATGGCTACACCTTC.

This clonotype was seen many times. The chain carries TRBV3-1 and TRBJ2-7, with D uncertain. In germline, CDR1 is LGHDT, CDR2 YNNKEL (reference sequence). Trimming shortened V by 1 base and J by 4 bases, and 2 bases separated the two germline ends. The CDR3 totals 11 residues. CDR3 DNA: TGTGCCAGCAGCCAAGCTTACGAGCAGTACTTC. Its translation: CASSQAYEQYF.

This clonotype was counted between two and nine times. J is TRBJ1-4 and V is TRBV12-3 or TRBV12-4; D uncertain. V shed 6 bases and J shed 8 bases, with 10 bases lying between them. This CDR3 has 12 amino acids. CDR3 nucleotide sequence: TGTGCCAGCAGCCGCAGTGTAGAAAAACTGTTTTTT. Translation: CASSRSVEKLFF.

This clonotype was picked up many times. This rearrangement joins TRBV20-1 to TRBJ2-1; TRBD2 agrees at 7 bases. The V and J ends lost 3 bases and 5 bases, in that order; junction bases with no gene match: 7. The CDR3 is 14 amino acids. Per germline, CDR1 DFQATT and CDR2 SNEGSKA (reference sequence). The DNA of the CDR3 is TGCAGTGCTAGCTCCGGGACTAAGAACAATGAGCAGTTCTTC. Translation gives CSASSGTKNNEQFF.